The T cell receptor (beta chain) under discussion was sequenced for a study of T cells in Graves' hyperthyroidism and ophthalmopathy. The CDR3 spans 16 residues. Per the germline V gene, CDR1 is SGHTA and CDR2 is FQGNSA. The V gene end was trimmed by 0 bases and the J gene end by 3 bases; junction bases not matched to a gene: 4. TCR beta CDR3 region amplification was performed from RNA transcripts. The study used the HTBI primer set for a first-round RT-PCR of the TCR CDR3. TCRdb reanalysed the multiplex PCR reads using MiXCR and keeps one entry per CDR3 protein. The table includes about 590,000 distinct CDR3 sequences, more than 15% detected once.

The genes are TRBV7-2 and TRBJ1-2; the match to TRBD1 covers 10 bases. This receptor was obtained from a woman aged 30 to 39 with Graves' hyperthyroidism. Material for sequencing was blood. The CDR3 sequence is CASSLASGQGYYGYTF. The DNA of the CDR3 is TGTGCCAGCAGCTTAGCCTCGGGACAGGGGTACTATGGCTACACCTTC.